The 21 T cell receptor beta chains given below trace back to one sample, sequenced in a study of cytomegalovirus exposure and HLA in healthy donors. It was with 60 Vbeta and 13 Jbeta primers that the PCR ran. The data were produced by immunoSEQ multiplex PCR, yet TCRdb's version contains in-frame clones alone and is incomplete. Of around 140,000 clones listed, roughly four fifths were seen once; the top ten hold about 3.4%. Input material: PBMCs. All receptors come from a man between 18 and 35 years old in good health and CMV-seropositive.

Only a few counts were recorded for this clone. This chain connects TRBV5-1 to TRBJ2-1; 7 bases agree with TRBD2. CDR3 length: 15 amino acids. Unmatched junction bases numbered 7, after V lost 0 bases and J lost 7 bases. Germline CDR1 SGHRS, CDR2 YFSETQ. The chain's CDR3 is CASSLESSGDNEQFF. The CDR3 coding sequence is TGCGCCAGCAGCTTGGAGTCTAGCGGAGATAATGAGCAGTTCTTC.

Written as DNA, the CDR3 is TGCGCCAGCAGCTGGGGCAACACCGGGGAGCTGTTTTTT. Protein product: CASSWGNTGELFF. The chain is built from TRBV5-1 and TRBJ2-2; a weak D match, TRBD1 (5 bases). Trimming took off 3 bases at V and 2 bases at J, with 5 bases between the two ends. The germline V gene encodes CDR1 SGHRS and CDR2 YFSETQ. The CDR3 is 13 residues long. The whole variable domain, filled in from reference TRBV5-1 and TRBJ2-2, reads KAGVTQTPRYLIKTRGQQVTLSCSPISGHRSVSWYQQTPGQGLQFLFEYFSETQRNKGNFPGRFSGRQFSNSRSEMNVSTLELGDSALYLCASSWGNTGELFFGEGSRLTVL.

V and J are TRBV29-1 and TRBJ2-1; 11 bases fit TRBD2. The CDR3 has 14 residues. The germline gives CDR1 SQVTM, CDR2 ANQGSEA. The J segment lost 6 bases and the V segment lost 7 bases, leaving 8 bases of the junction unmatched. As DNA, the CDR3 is TGCAGCGCTTTAAGGACTAGCGGGTTCAATGAGCAGTTCTTC. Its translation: CSALRTSGFNEQFF.

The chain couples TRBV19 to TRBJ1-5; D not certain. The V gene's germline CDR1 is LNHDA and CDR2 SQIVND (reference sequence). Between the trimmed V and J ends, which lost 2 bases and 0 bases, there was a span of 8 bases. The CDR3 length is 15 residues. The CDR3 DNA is TGTGCCAGTAGTATAAGCGGATATAGCAATCAGCCCCAGCATTTT. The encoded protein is CASSISGYSNQPQHF.

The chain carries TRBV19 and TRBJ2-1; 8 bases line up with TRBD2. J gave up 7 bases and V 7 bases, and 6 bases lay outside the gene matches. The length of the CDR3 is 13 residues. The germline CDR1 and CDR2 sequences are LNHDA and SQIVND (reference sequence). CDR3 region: CASNSGRGNEQFF. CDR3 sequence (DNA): TGTGCCAGTAACAGCGGGAGAGGTAATGAGCAGTTCTTC.

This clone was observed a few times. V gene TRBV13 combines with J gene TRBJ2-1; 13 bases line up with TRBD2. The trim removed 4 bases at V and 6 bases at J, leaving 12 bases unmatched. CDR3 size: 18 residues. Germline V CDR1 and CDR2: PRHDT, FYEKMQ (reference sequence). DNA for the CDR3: TGTGCCAGCAGCTCCCCACAGACTAGCGGGAGGATGATCAATGAGCAGTTCTTC. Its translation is CASSSPQTSGRMINEQFF.

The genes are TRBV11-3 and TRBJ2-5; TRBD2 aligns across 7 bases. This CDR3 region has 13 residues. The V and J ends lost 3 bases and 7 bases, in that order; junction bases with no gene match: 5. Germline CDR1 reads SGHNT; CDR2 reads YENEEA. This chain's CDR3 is CASSLGGRGTQYF. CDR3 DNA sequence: TGTGCCAGCAGCTTGGGGGGGAGGGGGACCCAGTACTTC.

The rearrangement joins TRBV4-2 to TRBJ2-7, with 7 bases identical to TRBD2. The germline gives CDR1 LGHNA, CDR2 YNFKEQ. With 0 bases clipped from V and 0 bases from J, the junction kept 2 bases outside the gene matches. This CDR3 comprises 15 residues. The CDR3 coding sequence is TGTGCCAGCAGCCAAGATCGCGGGAGCTCCTACGAGCAGTACTTC. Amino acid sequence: CASSQDRGSSYEQYF.

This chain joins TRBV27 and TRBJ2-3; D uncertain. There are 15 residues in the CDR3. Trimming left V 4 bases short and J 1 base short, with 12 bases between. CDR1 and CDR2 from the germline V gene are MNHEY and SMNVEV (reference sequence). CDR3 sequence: CASSSQLPRTDTQYF. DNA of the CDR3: TGTGCCAGCAGTTCTCAACTCCCTCGCACAGATACGCAGTATTTT.

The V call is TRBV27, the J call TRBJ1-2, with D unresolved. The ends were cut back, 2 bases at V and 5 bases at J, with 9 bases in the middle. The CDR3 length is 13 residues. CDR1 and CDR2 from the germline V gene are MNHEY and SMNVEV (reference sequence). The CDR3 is CASSLNGLYGYTF. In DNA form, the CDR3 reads TGTGCCAGCAGTTTAAATGGCCTGTATGGCTACACCTTC.

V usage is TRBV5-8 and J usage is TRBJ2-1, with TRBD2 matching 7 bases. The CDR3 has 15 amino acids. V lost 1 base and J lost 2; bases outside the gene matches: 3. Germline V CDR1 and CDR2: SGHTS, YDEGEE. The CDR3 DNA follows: TGTGCCAGCAGCTTGACACGGGGGGCCTACAATGAGCAGTTCTTC. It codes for CASSLTRGAYNEQFF.

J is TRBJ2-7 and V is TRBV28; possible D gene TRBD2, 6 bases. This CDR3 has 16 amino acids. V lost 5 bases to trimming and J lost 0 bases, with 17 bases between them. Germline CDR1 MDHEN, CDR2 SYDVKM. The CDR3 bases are TGTGCCAGCAGTGAACGCCAAGCCGGGAGCTCCTACGAGCAGTACTTC. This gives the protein CASSERQAGSSYEQYF.

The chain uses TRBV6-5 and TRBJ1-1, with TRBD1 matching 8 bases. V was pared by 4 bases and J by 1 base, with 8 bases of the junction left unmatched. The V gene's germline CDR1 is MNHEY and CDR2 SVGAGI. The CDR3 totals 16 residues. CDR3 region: CASSWQGAFPNTEAFF. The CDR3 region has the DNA TGTGCCAGCAGTTGGCAGGGGGCATTTCCGAACACTGAAGCTTTCTTT.

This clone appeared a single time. The CDR3 loop is CASSPRDREQPQHF. The CDR3 DNA reads TGTGCCAGTAGTCCGAGGGACAGGGAGCAGCCCCAGCATTTT. V usage is TRBV19 and J usage is TRBJ1-5, with 9 positions matching TRBD1. Looked up from germline, CDR1 is LNHDA and CDR2 is SQIVND (reference sequence). The CDR3 contains 14 residues. The trim removed 5 bases at V and 7 bases at J, leaving 6 bases unmatched.

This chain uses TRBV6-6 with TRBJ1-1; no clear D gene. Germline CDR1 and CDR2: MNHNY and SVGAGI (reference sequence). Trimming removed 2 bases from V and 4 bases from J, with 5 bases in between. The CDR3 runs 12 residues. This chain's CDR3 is CASSYPRTEAFF. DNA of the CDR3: TGTGCCAGCAGTTACCCCCGCACTGAAGCTTTCTTT.

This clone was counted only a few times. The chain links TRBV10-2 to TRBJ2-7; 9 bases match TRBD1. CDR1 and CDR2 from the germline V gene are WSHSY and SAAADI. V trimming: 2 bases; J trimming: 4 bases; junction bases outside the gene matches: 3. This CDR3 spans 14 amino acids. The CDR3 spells CASSESGTGYEQYF. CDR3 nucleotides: TGCGCCAGCAGTGAGAGTGGGACAGGGTACGAGCAGTACTTC.

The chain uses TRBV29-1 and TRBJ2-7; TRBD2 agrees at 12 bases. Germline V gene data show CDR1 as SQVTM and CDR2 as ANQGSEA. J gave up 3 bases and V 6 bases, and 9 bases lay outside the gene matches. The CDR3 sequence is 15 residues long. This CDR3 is CSVPGTSGRDYEQYF. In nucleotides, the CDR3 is TGCAGCGTCCCCGGGACTAGCGGGCGAGACTACGAGCAGTACTTC.

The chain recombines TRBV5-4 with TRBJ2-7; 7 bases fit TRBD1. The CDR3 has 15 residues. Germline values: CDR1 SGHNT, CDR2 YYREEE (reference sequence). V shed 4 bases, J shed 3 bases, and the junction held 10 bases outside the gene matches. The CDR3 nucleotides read TGTGCCAGCAGCGGGATGGGGACAGAGGACTACGAGCAGTACTTC. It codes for CASSGMGTEDYEQYF.

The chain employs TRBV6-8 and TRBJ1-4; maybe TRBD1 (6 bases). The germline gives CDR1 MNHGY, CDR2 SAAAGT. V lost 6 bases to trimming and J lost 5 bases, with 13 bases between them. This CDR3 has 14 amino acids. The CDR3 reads CASSSRGGNEKLFF. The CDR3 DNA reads TGTGCCAGCAGCTCAAGGGGGGGCAATGAAAAACTGTTTTTT.

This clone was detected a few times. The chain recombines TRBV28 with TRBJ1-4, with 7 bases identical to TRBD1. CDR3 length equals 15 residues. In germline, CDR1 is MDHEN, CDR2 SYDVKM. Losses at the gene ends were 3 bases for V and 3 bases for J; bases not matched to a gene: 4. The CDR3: CASSFEGAANEKLFF. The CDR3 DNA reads TGTGCCAGCAGTTTTGAGGGGGCGGCTAATGAAAAACTGTTTTTT. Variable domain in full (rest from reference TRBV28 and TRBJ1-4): DVKVTQSSRYLVKRTGEKVFLECVQDMDHENMFWYRQDPGLGLRLIYFSYDVKMKEKGDIPEGYSVSREKKERFSLILESASTNQTSMYLCASSFEGAANEKLFFGSGTQLSVL.

CDR3 nucleotides: TGTGCCAGTAGACTCGGGACAGGGGAACAGCCCCAGCATTTT. Translated: CASRLGTGEQPQHF. The genes are TRBV19 and TRBJ1-5; 10 nucleotides agree with TRBD1. V was clipped by 6 bases and J by 7 bases; unmatched bases: 6. The length of the CDR3 is 14 residues. CDR1 is LNHDA, CDR2 SQIVND, per germline (reference sequence). The complete variable domain, with remaining parts taken from reference TRBV19 and TRBJ1-5, reads DGGITQSPKYLFRKEGQNVTLSCEQNLNHDAMYWYRQDPGQGLRLIYYSQIVNDFQKGDIAEGYSVSREKKESFPLTVTSAQKNPTAFYLCASRLGTGEQPQHFGDGTRLSIL.